The rows below give T cell receptor beta chains drawn from one sample of a study of glioma-infiltrating T cells. TCRdb fed the multiplex PCR reads into MiXCR, producing one record per CDR3 protein. The sample has about 130,000 distinct CDR3 sequences; under 30% are singletons. Sequencing was carried out using glioma tissue, nonneoplastic brain tissue, or PBMCs (not recorded which). The receptors derive from a human donor with low-grade glioma or glioblastoma, undergoing nonglioma brain surgery, or in good health (not recorded which). Both conserved end residues are part of each CDR3. The D gene is left open where the match is weak. Clone size is not always given. Where it is, it says once, few, many or a class for expanded clones.

d_call j_call v_call clone_size cdr3_nt cdr3_aa
TRBD1 TRBJ1-1 TRBV10-3 many TGTGCCATCAGGGACACGGGACAGTCGAACACTGAAGCTTTCTTT CAIRDTGQSNTEAFF
TRBD2 TRBJ2-3 TRBV24-1 - TGTGCCACCAGTAACTCGCGGGGGGTGCAGTATTTT CATSNSRGVQYF
- TRBJ1-4 TRBV27 many TGTGCCAGCAGTTTAGGATACGCAACTAATGAAAAACTGTTTTTT CASSLGYATNEKLFF
- TRBJ2-5 TRBV18 many TGTGCCAGCTCACCACCGTCTCCCGGACAAGAGACCCAGTACTTC CASSPPSPGQETQYF
- TRBJ2-3 TRBV2 - TGTGTCAGCAGTGTTGGGGGCTTCAACACAGATACGCAGTATTTT CVSSVGGFNTDTQYF
TRBD1 TRBJ1-4 TRBV4-2 - TGTGCCAGCAGCCAAACGGACAGGGTTTATGAAAAACTGTTTTTT CASSQTDRVYEKLFF
- TRBJ1-4 TRBV14 - TGTGCCAGCAGCCAAGAGCCGGTCGGAAAACTGTTTTTT CASSQEPVGKLFF
- TRBJ2-3 TRBV7-8 few TGTGCCAGCAGCCTTGGTCCGCAGTATTTT CASSLGPQYF
- TRBJ1-1 TRBV11-2 few TGTGCCAGCAGCTTAGTACAGGGTACTGAAGCTTTCTTT CASSLVQGTEAFF
- TRBJ2-1 TRBV20-1 - TGCAGCGTTGAAGCACGGGAAAGTACCGCATACAATGAGCAGTTCTTC CSVEARESTAYNEQFF
- TRBJ2-2 TRBV6-1 many TGTGCCAGCAGTCCGTCAAGCCCAGCGAACACCGGGGAGCTGTTTTTT CASSPSSPANTGELFF
- TRBJ1-5 TRBV18 - TGTGCCAGCTCACTTGGGACACCATATAGCAATCAGCCCCAGCATTTT CASSLGTPYSNQPQHF
- TRBJ1-5 TRBV29-1 - TGCAGCGTTTCATTAGGGAATCAGCCCCAGCATTTT CSVSLGNQPQHF
- TRBJ2-1 TRBV27 many TGTGCCAGCAGTTATAGACAGCACATTTTCTACAATGAGCAGTTCTTC CASSYRQHIFYNEQFF
- TRBJ2-1 TRBV20-1 - TGCAGTGTGGCGAGGAGTTACAATGAGCAGTTCTTC CSVARSYNEQFF
- TRBJ2-5 TRBV9 - TGTGCCAGCAGCGTTTTCCGGGACACACAGGAGACCCAGTACTTC CASSVFRDTQETQYF
- TRBJ2-3 TRBV3-1 - TGTGCCAGCAGCCAAGATTGGGAGAGGTTAGCAGATACGCAGTATTTT CASSQDWERLADTQYF
- TRBJ1-2 TRBV7-9 - TGTGCCAGCAGCTTAGTCCGGCGGGATGGCTACACCTTC CASSLVRRDGYTF
TRBD1 TRBJ1-5 TRBV27 - TGTGCCAGCAGTCCACGGACAGGAAATAGCAATCAGCACCAACATTTT CASSPRTGNSNQHQHF
- TRBJ2-1 TRBV3-1 few TGTGCCAGCGCCCCTGGGGATTCCTCCTACAATGAGCAGTTCTTC CASAPGDSSYNEQFF
- TRBJ1-1 TRBV29-1 - TGCAGCGTATCACGATTGGACTCAAACACTGAAGCTTTCTTT CSVSRLDSNTEAFF
- TRBJ1-4 TRBV7-9 - TGTGCCATCTCCATGCCTGGAGGCAATGAAAAACTGTTTTTT CAISMPGGNEKLFF
- TRBJ2-1 TRBV7-6 few TGTGCCAGCAGCTCCTCGGGTGGACTCGGCAGCAATGAGCAGTTCTTC CASSSSGGLGSNEQFF
TRBD1 TRBJ2-1 TRBV25-1 many TGTGCCAGCACCGGGACAGGGGAATTGTTCTTC CASTGTGELFF
- TRBJ2-1 TRBV27 many TGTGCCAGCAGTTTAGCCAATGAGCAGTTCTTC CASSLANEQFF
- TRBJ2-2 TRBV12-3/TRBV12-4 - TGTGCCAGCAGTTTCCGACACACAAACACCGGGGAGCTGTTTTTT CASSFRHTNTGELFF
TRBD2 TRBJ2-3 TRBV6-1 - TGTGCCAGCAGTCCCACCGGGGGGGTGACAGATACGCAGTATTTT CASSPTGGVTDTQYF
- TRBJ1-2 TRBV7-9 - TGTGCCAGCAGTGAAACCGGGCCGGAGTATGGCTACACCTTC CASSETGPEYGYTF
TRBD1 TRBJ2-2 TRBV11-2 few TGTGCCAGCAGTCCAACAGGGGGCCGGCCCGGGGAGCTGTTTTTT CASSPTGGRPGELFF
- TRBJ2-3 TRBV20-1 many TGCAGTGCTAGCCCCCCGGGGGAAAGGGTAGATACGCAGTATTTT CSASPPGERVDTQYF
- TRBJ2-1 TRBV12-3/TRBV12-4 few TGTGCCAGCAGTTCCTTAGCGGTAACCTACAATGAGCAGTTCTTC CASSSLAVTYNEQFF
- TRBJ2-1 TRBV20-1 few TGCAGTGCGCAAAACGGACAGTCATACAATGAGCAGTTCTTC CSAQNGQSYNEQFF
- TRBJ1-5 TRBV7-6 few TGTGCCAGCAGCTTATCCAGGGACACTCAGCCCCAGCATTTT CASSLSRDTQPQHF
- TRBJ2-5 TRBV7-3 few TGTGCCAGCAGCTTAGTAGCGGATCAAGAGACCCAGTACTTC CASSLVADQETQYF
TRBD1 TRBJ2-6 TRBV7-9 few TGTGCCAGCAGCACAGGGGGCACTGGGGCCAACGTCCTGACTTTC CASSTGGTGANVLTF
TRBD1 TRBJ2-5 TRBV14 - TGTGCCAGCAGCCATGGCGTCAGGGGGCAAGAGACCCAGTACTTC CASSHGVRGQETQYF
- TRBJ2-3 TRBV5-1 once TGCGCCAGCAGCTTGGTACCGGGGGGCCGGGGTACGCAGTATTTT CASSLVPGGRGTQYF